The sequence of this TCR beta chain was determined in a study of CD8+ T cells in alopecia areata. Study-level findings and limits: Alphabeta T cells residing in normal skin are also sequenced in scalp samples.

J gave up 4 bases and V 0 bases, and 16 bases lay outside the gene matches. This CDR3 is built from 19 residues. Germline CDR1 and CDR2: SGHRS and YFSETQ. cDNA prepared by RNA extraction and subsequent reverse transcription served as the template for sequencing. The data were produced by immunoSEQ multiplex PCR, yet TCRdb's version contains in-frame clones alone and is incomplete. Of roughly 170,000 clones in the sample, 58% were seen once. Treatment given: oral pan-JAK inhibitor, 5-10 mg twice daily. This clone was seen only a few times. Its antigen is as yet unknown. The chain has TRBV5-1 and TRBJ2-3; 8 bases are a match to TRBD1. This specimen was CD8+ T cells sorted from blood, taken at week 24, from a patient treated with tofacitinib. This receptor was obtained from a human donor with alopecia areata. Here the CDR3 reads CASSLENCRGRESADTQYF. CDR3 in DNA: TGCGCCAGCAGCTTGGAAAATTGCAGGGGGCGTGAGAGCGCAGATACGCAGTATTTT.